These 25 T cell receptor beta chains originate from one sample sequenced in a study of Ad26.COV2.S vaccination and SARS-CoV-2 variants. The repertoire was sequenced with immunoSEQ multiplex PCR; TCRdb's copy has only in-frame clones and lacks some. The sample has fewer than 600,000 clones, roughly nine tenths seen once. Treatment here: roughly 19 received Ad26.COV2.S at low or high dose, single or two shots; about 5 received placebo; per-sample allocation not given. Specimens were obtained on day 63 following the first vaccine or placebo injection. This specimen consisted of peripheral blood, obtained in a trial of Ad26.COV2.S vaccine versus placebo. Receptors were obtained from a person between 18 and 59 years old who received the Ad26.COV2.S COVID-19 vaccine or a placebo.

The chain is built from TRBV2 and TRBJ2-7; D could derive from TRBD1 or TRBD2 (6 bases each). The CDR3 sequence is 14 residues long. Germline values: CDR1 SNHLY, CDR2 FYNNEI. The germline V and J ends were trimmed by 4 bases and 6 bases, with 16 bases remaining between them. CDR3 bases: TGTGCCAGCAGTGGTCTGGGGGGCCCCCTCGAGCAGTACTTC. This sequence encodes CASSGLGGPLEQYF.

The chain employs TRBV18 and TRBJ1-5, with D possibly being TRBD1 (5 bases). Germline-derived CDR1 and CDR2 are KGHSH and LQKENI. This CDR3 has 18 residues. V lost 4 bases to trimming and J lost 2 bases, with 21 bases between them. Here the CDR3 DNA reads TGTGCCAGCTCACTGGGAGGGCGACAGTCGGATCGCAATCAGCCCCAGCATTTT. Translation: CASSLGGRQSDRNQPQHF.

V is TRBV7-6 and J is TRBJ2-5; possibly TRBD1 or TRBD2 for D (5 bases each). In germline, CDR1 is SGHVS, CDR2 FNYEAQ. This CDR3 region has 12 residues. Trimming pared 10 bases from V and 0 bases from J, leaving 9 bases between. The CDR3 loop reads CATRGDQETQYF. CDR3 nucleotides: TGTGCCACCCGAGGGGACCAAGAGACCCAGTACTTC.

The V gene is TRBV7-2, the J gene TRBJ2-1; the match to TRBD2 covers 7 bases. Unmatched junction bases numbered 3, after V lost 1 base and J lost 3 bases. Germline V lookup: CDR1 SGHTA, CDR2 FQGNSA. The CDR3 contains 15 residues. The CDR3 spells CASSLDQRGYNEQFF. CDR3 in DNA: TGTGCCAGCAGCTTAGATCAGCGGGGCTACAATGAGCAGTTCTTC.

The V call is TRBV11-1, the J call TRBJ2-3; 7 positions match TRBD2. This CDR3 region has 15 residues. V was pared by 5 bases and J by 3 bases, with 8 bases of the junction left unmatched. In germline, CDR1 is SGHAT, CDR2 FQDESV (reference sequence). The CDR3 reads CASSSGVARTDTQYF. CDR3 coding DNA: TGTGCCAGCAGCAGCGGGGTAGCGAGAACAGATACGCAGTATTTT. Full variable domain (missing parts from reference TRBV11-1 and TRBJ2-3): EAEVAQSPRYKITEKSQAVAFWCDPISGHATLYWYRQILGQGPELLVQFQDESVVDDSQLPKDRFSAERLKGVDSTLKIQPAELGDSAMYLCASSSGVARTDTQYFGPGTRLTVL.

In nucleotides, the CDR3 is TGTGCCAGCAGCTTAGAAGGGACCCCGAGCACCGGGGAGCTGTTTTTT. This codes for CASSLEGTPSTGELFF. The chain combines TRBV7-9 with TRBJ2-2, with D possibly being TRBD1 or TRBD2 (5 bases each). Per the germline V gene, CDR1 is SEHNR and CDR2 is FQNEAQ (reference sequence). This CDR3 has 16 amino acids. V dropped 1 base and J dropped 4 bases, with 13 bases sitting between them.

This rearrangement joins TRBV6-2 or TRBV6-3 to TRBJ2-7, with a tentative D call TRBD1 (6 bases). CDR3 length: 15 amino acids. V was pared by 6 bases and J by 1 base, with 16 bases between. Germline V CDR1 and CDR2: MNHEY, SVGEGT. The CDR3 is CASSASFRGSYEQYF. The CDR3 region has the DNA TGTGCCAGCAGCGCCTCCTTCAGGGGTTCCTACGAGCAGTACTTC.

V is TRBV5-1 and J is TRBJ1-1, with D possibly being TRBD1 (5 bases). V was shortened by 2 bases and J by 1 base, with 9 bases between the two germline ends. Germline CDR1 and CDR2: SGHRS and YFSETQ. This CDR3 has 14 amino acids. The CDR3 coding sequence is TGCGCCAGCAGCTTAGAGGGGACGAACACTGAAGCTTTCTTT. Translated, it gives CASSLEGTNTEAFF.

This clone was recorded once. The V call is TRBV5-6, the J call TRBJ1-6; D unclear. The V end lost 0 bases, the J end lost 9 bases, and 7 bases lay between the germline ends. The CDR3 loop spans 13 amino acids. Germline CDR1 reads SGHDT; CDR2 reads YYEEEE. The DNA for the CDR3 is TGTGCCAGCAGCTTGGTGGATTCTTCACCCCTCCACTTT. This encodes CASSLVDSSPLHF.

V gene TRBV5-1 combines with J gene TRBJ2-1; TRBD2 aligns across 8 bases. This CDR3 contains 16 residues. V lost 4 bases and J lost 6; bases outside the gene matches: 12. Per germline, CDR1 SGHRS and CDR2 YFSETQ. Written as DNA, the CDR3 is TGCGCCAGCAGCATCCGGTCTAGCGGGCGAATCAATGAGCAGTTCTTC. It codes for CASSIRSSGRINEQFF.

The rearrangement uses TRBV7-2 and TRBJ2-5, with TRBD1 identical over 7 bases. Germline V gene sequence: CDR1 SGHTA, CDR2 FQGNSA. V shed 1 base, J shed 5 bases, and the junction held 4 bases outside the gene matches. CDR3 size: 14 residues. The CDR3 nucleotides read TGTGCCAGCAGCTTAGTAGGGGGCACTGAGACCCAGTACTTC. This encodes CASSLVGGTETQYF.

This clone was counted between two and nine times. CDR3 loop: CASRGDSVGEQYF. The CDR3 DNA reads as TGTGCCAGCAGGGGGGACAGCGTCGGGGAGCAGTACTTC. V usage is TRBV2 and J usage is TRBJ2-7; 7 nucleotides agree with TRBD1. The V segment lost 6 bases and the J segment 7 bases; nucleotides outside the gene matches: 9. The length of the CDR3 is 13 residues. The germline V gene has CDR1 SNHLY and CDR2 FYNNEI.

The CDR3 region is CASSSYRGTNEKLFF. The CDR3 coding sequence is TGTGCCAGCAGCTCCTACCGCGGAACTAATGAAAAACTGTTTTTT. V gene TRBV11-2 combines with J gene TRBJ1-4; D not certain. The CDR3 has 15 amino acids. Germline V gene data show CDR1 as SGHAT and CDR2 as FQNNGV. V dropped 4 bases and J dropped 1 base, with 10 bases sitting between them.

This clone has only one observation. This rearrangement joins TRBV6-1 to TRBJ1-1; possible D gene TRBD1, 6 bases. Germline-derived CDR1 and CDR2 are MNHNS and SASEGT. CDR3 length: 15 amino acids. The V end was cut by 1 base, the J end by 3 bases, with 12 bases between. CDR3 sequence: CASSEGTARDTEAFF. The CDR3 region has the DNA TGTGCCAGCAGTGAAGGGACAGCCCGGGACACTGAAGCTTTCTTT.

J is TRBJ2-3 and V is TRBV10-3; no clear D. Trimming left V 2 bases short and J 6 bases short, with 12 bases between. Germline V CDR1 and CDR2: ENHRY, SYGVKD. The CDR3 runs to 14 residues. CDR3 residues: CAISERDLSDTQYF. The CDR3 DNA reads as TGTGCCATCAGTGAGCGCGACCTATCCGATACGCAGTATTTT.

The rearrangement joins TRBV24-1 to TRBJ2-2, with D unresolved. CDR1 and CDR2 (germline): KGHDR, SFDVKD. CDR3 length: 15 residues. V shed 5 bases and J shed 0 bases, with 9 bases lying between them. CDR3 in DNA: TGTGCCACCAGTGCCCCGACAACGAACACCGGGGAGCTGTTTTTT. Protein: CATSAPTTNTGELFF.

The chain is built from TRBV7-8 and TRBJ2-1, with D possibly matching TRBD1 (5 bases). The V gene lost 5 bases and the J gene lost 9 bases, with 8 bases spanning the gap. CDR3 length: 11 amino acids. Looked up from germline, CDR1 is SGHVS and CDR2 is FQNEAQ. The CDR3 nucleotides read TGTGCCAGCAGCCAAGGGGCTGAGCAGTTCTTC. Translation gives CASSQGAEQFF.

The chain links TRBV4-2 to TRBJ1-6; 7 bases map to TRBD1. The CDR3 totals 16 residues. J was trimmed by 7 bases and V by 0 bases; bases with no gene match: 6. From germline, CDR1 is LGHNA and CDR2 YNFKEQ. The CDR3 region has the DNA TGTGCCAGCAGCCAAGATCGACAGGGAAGGAATTCACCCCTCCACTTT. Amino acids: CASSQDRQGRNSPLHF.

This clone was counted many times. The chain has TRBV5-1 and TRBJ1-4; TRBD1 agrees at 7 bases. The CDR3 covers 14 residues. Germline CDR1 and CDR2: SGHRS and YFSETQ. V lost 4 bases and J lost 6; bases outside the gene matches: 6. The DNA for the CDR3 is TGCGCCAGCAGCAAGGGGGCAGGGGATGAAAAACTGTTTTTT. Its translation is CASSKGAGDEKLFF.

CDR3 sequence (DNA): TGTGCCACCACCGGTTCCTGGGGCGGCGGGGAGCTGTTTTTT. Protein: CATTGSWGGGELFF. The chain combines TRBV6-5 with TRBJ2-2; D might be TRBD1 (5 bases). Germline V gene data show CDR1 as MNHEY and CDR2 as SVGAGI. V was cut by 10 bases and J by 7 bases, with 19 bases left in between. The CDR3 length is 14 residues.

This chain joins TRBV2 and TRBJ1-1; no clear D. The CDR3 runs to 12 residues. The V end was cut by 7 bases, the J end by 1 base, with 7 bases between. Looked up from germline, CDR1 is SNHLY and CDR2 is FYNNEI. CDR3 amino acids: CASTVGNTEAFF. As DNA, the CDR3 is TGTGCCAGCACAGTTGGGAACACTGAAGCTTTCTTT.

CDR3 DNA sequence: TGTGCCAGCAGCGTAGCGGCGGGAATACCCTACAATGAGCAGTTCTTC. Translated: CASSVAAGIPYNEQFF. The V and J genes are TRBV9 and TRBJ2-1; weak D call: TRBD2 (6 bases). The V gene lost 0 bases and the J gene lost 2 bases, with 12 bases spanning the gap. Germline CDR1 reads SGDLS; CDR2 reads YYNGEE. The CDR3 has 16 amino acids. Using reference TRBV9 and TRBJ2-1 for the parts outside the CDR3, the full variable domain is DSGVTQTPKHLITATGQRVTLRCSPRSGDLSVYWYQQSLDQGLQFLIQYYNGEERAKGNILERFSAQQFPDLHSELNLSSLELGDSALYFCASSVAAGIPYNEQFFGPGTRLTVL.

The V call is TRBV4-1, the J call TRBJ1-6; D remains ambiguous. The CDR3 spans 13 residues. Trimming took 6 bases from V and 8 from J, leaving 11 bases between them. The V gene's germline CDR1 is MGHRA and CDR2 YSYEKL. The CDR3 loop reads CASRLGTDSPLHF. For the CDR3, the DNA is TGCGCCAGCAGACTTGGCACGGATTCACCCCTCCACTTT.

This clone has only one observation. The chain has TRBV11-2 and TRBJ2-7; TRBD1 agrees at 8 bases. The germline V gene has CDR1 SGHAT and CDR2 FQNNGV. The V gene end was trimmed by 2 bases and the J gene end by 1 base; junction bases not matched to a gene: 4. The CDR3 has 15 residues. CDR3 loop: CASSLRTGKSYEQYF. The DNA of the CDR3 is TGTGCCAGCAGCTTACGGACAGGGAAATCCTACGAGCAGTACTTC.

CDR3 amino acids: CSVVQRDEKLFF. CDR3 coding DNA: TGCAGCGTTGTCCAAAGAGATGAAAAACTGTTTTTT. The genes are TRBV29-1 and TRBJ1-4; no reliable D call. V lost 4 bases and J lost 6, with 9 bases in between. This CDR3 is built from 12 residues. Germline CDR1 is SQVTM and CDR2 is ANQGSEA. The full variable domain, completed using reference TRBV29-1 and TRBJ1-4, is SAVISQKPSRDICQRGTSLTIQCQVDSQVTMMFWYRQQPGQSLTLIATANQGSEATYESGFVIDKFPISRPNLTFSTLTVSNMSPEDSSIYLCSVVQRDEKLFFGSGTQLSVL.